This TCR beta chain derives from a study of response to subunit inactivated influenza vaccine. V was shortened by 5 bases and J by 7 bases, with 13 bases between the two germline ends. Germline V lookup: CDR1 SEHNR, CDR2 FQNEAQ (reference sequence). The CDR3 consists of 13 residues. TCRdb itself ran the RT-PCR reads through MiXCR, one entry per CDR3 protein. The sample lists approximately 500,000 distinct CDR3 sequences; under 30% were seen once. The same sample was also used in a study of T cells expressing NK-cell markers. From that report: 5'RACE template switching with UMIs produced the TCR beta cDNA.

This clonotype originated in a man aged 50-59 years who received an inactivated influenza vaccine. The sequencing used CD4+ T cells sorted from PBMCs, collected 11 to 12 days after vaccination. The rearrangement links TRBV7-9 to TRBJ2-3; D tentatively fits TRBD1 or TRBD2 (5 bases each). CDR3 in DNA: TGTGCCAGCAGCCCTACCCGGGGCTATACGCAGTATTTT. Translating gives CASSPTRGYTQYF.